Listed here is a single T cell receptor (beta chain). Its specificity is not known. The sample belongs to a study of cytomegalovirus exposure and HLA in healthy donors. Points from the study as a whole: Most TCR sequences were seen very rarely across donors, but some public TCRs occurred in many. Analysis performed later found about 18,000 TCR beta sequences associated with HLA alleles at 0.05 false discovery rate. TRBV6-2, TRBV6-3 and other indistinguishable V segments were excluded. Common viral pathogens (according to a later analysis) appeared linked to several of the most significant clusters.

The PCR made use of 60 Vbeta and 13 Jbeta primers. Produced via immunoSEQ multiplex PCR; TCRdb's table is partial and in-frame only. Found here are 100,000 to 150,000 clones; the top ten clones hold 1%. With 8 bases removed from V and 2 bases from J, the gap between germline ends came to 15 bases. Germline loops: CDR1 KGHSH, CDR2 LQKENI. The CDR3 is 14 residues long. This TCR came from a man between 18 and 29 years old in good health and CMV-seronegative. Sequencing used PBMCs. The chain uses TRBV18 and TRBJ1-2, with D possibly TRBD1 on 5 matching bases. The CDR3: CASTQGTLNYGYTF. CDR3 coding DNA: TGTGCCAGCACCCAGGGCACCCTCAACTATGGCTACACCTTC. The whole variable domain, remainder taken from reference TRBV18 and TRBJ1-2, is NAGVMQNPRHLVRRRGQEARLRCSPMKGHSHVYWYRQLPEEGLKFMVYLQKENIIDESGMPKERFSAEFPKEGPSILRIQQVVRGDSAAYFCASTQGTLNYGYTFGSGTRLTVV.